The present entry profiles one TCR beta chain with its context. These data are taken from a study of identical twins. Using its own MiXCR run on the 5' RACE reads, TCRdb lists one record per CDR3 protein. The repertoire consists of hundreds of thousands of distinct CDR3 sequences, with 8.5% to 9% occurring once and the leading ten covering more than 0.75%. Germline assignment: CDR1 SGHTA and CDR2 FQGTGA. Trimming left V 5 bases short and J 7 bases short, with 21 bases between. This CDR3 is 17 amino acids long. This sample also appeared in a second study, on yellow fever vaccine responses in identical twins.

The TCR was taken from a woman aged 18-30 years in good health. The chain joins TRBV7-3 to TRBJ1-6; possible D gene TRBD1, 5 bases. The sequenced sample was PBMCs. The CDR3 spells CASSLTGGAGRNSPLHF. CDR3 nucleotides: TGTGCCAGCAGCCTGACGGGAGGGGCAGGGCGGAATTCACCCCTCCACTTT.